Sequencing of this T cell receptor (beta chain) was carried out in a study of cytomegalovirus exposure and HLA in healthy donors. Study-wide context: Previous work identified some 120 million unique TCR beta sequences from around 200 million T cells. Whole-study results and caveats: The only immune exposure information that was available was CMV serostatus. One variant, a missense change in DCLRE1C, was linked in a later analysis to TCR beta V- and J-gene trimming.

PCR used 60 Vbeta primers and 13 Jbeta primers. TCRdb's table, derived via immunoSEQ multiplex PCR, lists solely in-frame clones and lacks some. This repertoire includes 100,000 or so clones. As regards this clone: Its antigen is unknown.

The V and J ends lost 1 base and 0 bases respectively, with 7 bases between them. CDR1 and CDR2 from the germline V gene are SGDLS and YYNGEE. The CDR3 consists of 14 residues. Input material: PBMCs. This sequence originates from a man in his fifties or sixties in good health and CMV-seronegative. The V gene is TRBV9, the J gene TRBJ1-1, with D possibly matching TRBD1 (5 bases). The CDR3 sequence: CASSVTGMNTEAFF. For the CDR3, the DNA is TGTGCCAGCAGCGTAACAGGAATGAACACTGAAGCTTTCTTT.